This entry features one TCR beta chain sequence. This receptor's antigen is unknown. No base-level quality is on record; no much larger clone is a single base apart. From the cysteine through the phenylalanine, the CDR3 covers 15 amino acids. Here the CDR3 DNA is all that survives: 45 bases in frame from base 1. The germline V and J ends show losses of 10 bases and 8 bases respectively, and no gene match explains 14 bases of the junction. According to the germline V gene (reference sequence), CDR1 reads LNHDA and CDR2 reads SQIVND. These data come from a study of T cell responses to AZD1222 COVID-19 vaccine (dated by TCRdb to about 2021). In the study overall: AZD1222 recipients with second doses at about 4 weeks or about 12 weeks were pooled, because spike-specific TCR depth and breadth did not differ between schedules. A total of about 230 trial participants underwent TCR sequencing, of whom 200 to 220 received two doses of AZD1222 and 26 received two doses of the MenACWY control vaccine. Enrollment into the trials was organized by age into subgroups of 18-55, 56-69 and 70-plus years, and those subgroups contained roughly 150, 30 and 60 TCR-sequenced participants, respectively. The full study reports these points: Reportedly, close to half of the unique spike-specific TCRs recognized epitopes lying outside the regions that are mutated in the B.1.351 and B.1.1.7 variants. Participants were mostly white British, with more females than males. The authors suggested clonal diversity may have been underestimated. Spike-specific TCR breadth and depth rose significantly after two AZD1222 doses compared with day 0 and with MenACWY recipients. The 56-69-year group was small, and its depth increase did not reach significance, likely because of low power. The whole spike protein was spanned by vaccine-associated CD4 TCRs, and dominant responses were seen in regions 160-218 and 743-854. Conclusions about previously exposed vaccinees are limited, since just five or six AZD1222 recipients were seropositive for SARS-CoV-2 at baseline. Because no samples from the day 14 peak response were available, repertoires could be characterized only after the peak T cell response.

The CDR3 regions of human TCRbeta chains were analyzed by immunosequencing. The original methods were these. TCRs in the repertoires were compared against a reference library of SARS-CoV-2-specific TCRs that had been generated with the MIRA antigen-specificity platform. Breadth meant the fraction of unique TCRs that were SARS-CoV-2-associated, whereas depth meant the fraction of total T cells that were SARS-CoV-2-associated. Using the MIRA data, each spike-specific TCR was mapped to the spike region that the TCR reacts to and placed in a CD4 or CD8 class. Log10-transformed breadth and depth values were compared by one-way ANOVA with Sidak's multiple comparisons tests. TCRdb took this table from immuneACCESS and kept in-frame rearrangements with V and J called. Such tables lack part of the clones; where checked against another copy, unresolved V genes explain under half of the gap, and the rest is unexplained. V, J and clone size are those of that table, while D and trimming were read from the DNA. Counted in this sample were 100,000 or so clones; 70% to 90% of them appeared once. The top ten constitute about 3% of the sample.

The time point label for this specimen denotes: baseline before first vaccination. Vaccinee samples were obtained from the UK trials COV001 and COV002, which included a single-blind randomized controlled phase 2/3 trial of AZD1222 (ChAdOx1 nCoV-19) in healthy adults. For TCRbeta chain sequencing, PBMC samples were collected from trial participants at day 0 and at day 28 after the second dose. Material: peripheral blood, obtained on day 0 of AZD1222 vaccination. This clonotype was sampled from an adult in good health. Rearrangement joined TRBV19 to TRBJ1-4; 9 central nucleotides agree with TRBD1. CDR3 region: CATKGVDRGNEKLFF. The DNA sequence is given as TGTGCCACCAAAGGAGTCGACAGGGGGAACGAAAAACTGTTTTTT.